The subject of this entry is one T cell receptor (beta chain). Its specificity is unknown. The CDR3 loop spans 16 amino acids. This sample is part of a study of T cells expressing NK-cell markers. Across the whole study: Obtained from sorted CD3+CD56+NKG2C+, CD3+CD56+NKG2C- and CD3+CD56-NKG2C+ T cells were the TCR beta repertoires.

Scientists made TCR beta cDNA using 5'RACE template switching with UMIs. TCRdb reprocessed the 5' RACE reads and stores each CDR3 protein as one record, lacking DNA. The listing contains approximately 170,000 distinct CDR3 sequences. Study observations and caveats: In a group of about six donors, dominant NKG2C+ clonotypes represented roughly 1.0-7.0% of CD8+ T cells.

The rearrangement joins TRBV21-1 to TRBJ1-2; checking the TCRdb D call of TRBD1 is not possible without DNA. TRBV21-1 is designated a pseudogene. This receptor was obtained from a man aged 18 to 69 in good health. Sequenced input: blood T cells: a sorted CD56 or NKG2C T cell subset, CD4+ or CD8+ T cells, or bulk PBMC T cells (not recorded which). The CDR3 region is CASSDRDSRPNYGYTF.